The entry that follows covers one T cell receptor (beta chain) sequence. What it binds is unknown. The entry originates in a study of T-cell memory formation after mild COVID-19. Whole-study context: Largely donor-specific TCR clusters were found. Study results and caveats: Clones shrinking between day 15 and 85 showed a balanced CD4/CD8 split, and those that grew later tilted toward CD4+.

TCRdb recomputed calls from the 5' RACE reads with MiXCR, one row per CDR3 protein. Of approximately 340,000 distinct CDR3 sequences in the sample, over 10% are singletons; the top ten hold about a fifth. Germline V CDR1 and CDR2: SGHRS, YFSETQ. V lost 0 bases to trimming and J lost 5 bases, with 24 bases between them. The CDR3 contains 18 residues. The chain uses TRBV5-1 and TRBJ2-7, with D maybe TRBD2 (5 bases). The material sequenced was PBMCs or a T cell subset sorted from them (not recorded which). This clonotype was sampled from a man younger than 35 who had mild COVID-19 (a few samples of this study predate the infection). Cell type and time point are not known. The DNA of the CDR3 is TGCGCCAGCAGCTTGGATGTGGCGGGTAGGTCCCCTCCCGACGAGCAGTACTTC. Translated, it gives CASSLDVAGRSPPDEQYF.